A single sample gave rise to the 26 T cell receptor beta chains below, sequenced in a study of long-term antiretroviral therapy in people with HIV (dated by TCRdb to 2022 to 2024). The immunoSEQ hsTCRB v3.0 assay was used at survey level resolution to sequence the TRB variable region. TCRdb limited this immuneACCESS table to in-frame rearrangements with V and J called. A share of clones is missing; checked studies link under half to unresolved V genes, and the rest is unexplained. Counted in this sample were 25,000 to 35,000 clones; around 96% of them appeared once. In total, the top ten clones hold around 2% of the sample. The sample consisted of unsorted PBMCs, taken 6.5 to 6.9 years after starting antiretroviral therapy. All receptors derive from a man aged 25-40 years with HIV.

The rearrangement links TRBV18 to TRBJ1-5, with a weak D call TRBD1 (6 bases). The CDR3 has 15 residues. The V and J ends lost 4 bases and 7 bases respectively, with 17 bases between them. Germline V gene sequence: CDR1 KGHSH, CDR2 LQKENI. Written as DNA, the CDR3 is TGTGCCAGCTCACTCTACAGGGAAGGAGAGCAGCCCCAGCATTTT. Its translation is CASSLYREGEQPQHF.

The chain uses TRBV4-3 and TRBJ1-1; no clear D gene. The V end lost 4 bases, the J end lost 8 bases, and 14 bases lay between the germline ends. CDR1 is LGHNA, CDR2 YSLEER, per germline. The CDR3 length is 13 residues. The CDR3 sequence: CASSLDGTTEAFF. In DNA form, the CDR3 reads TGCGCCAGCAGCCTAGACGGTACGACCGAAGCTTTCTTT.

This chain uses TRBV15 with TRBJ2-1, with 15 bases matching TRBD2. Germline V gives CDR1 LNHNV, CDR2 YYDKDF (reference sequence). CDR3 size: 19 residues. The V gene end was trimmed by 3 bases and the J gene end by 7 bases; junction bases not matched to a gene: 13. CDR3 DNA sequence: TGTGCCACCAGCAGTTGGGGGACTAGCGGGAGGACCCCCGGGAATGAGCAGTTCTTC. Amino acid sequence: CATSSWGTSGRTPGNEQFF.

The chain links TRBV5-1 to TRBJ2-1; 10 bases fit TRBD1. Germline V gene lookup returns CDR1 SGHRS and CDR2 YFSETQ. This CDR3 contains 17 residues. V dropped 1 base and J dropped 7; count of bases not matched to a gene: 11. The chain's CDR3 is CASSLWGGDRGENEQFF. DNA of the CDR3: TGCGCCAGCAGCTTGTGGGGTGGGGACAGGGGCGAAAATGAGCAGTTCTTC.

The V gene is TRBV7-9, the J gene TRBJ2-1; possible D gene TRBD1, 6 bases. The CDR3 has 12 residues. Germline V CDR1 and CDR2: SEHNR, FQNEAQ (reference sequence). Trimming stripped 5 bases from V and 9 bases from J, with 11 bases between. CDR3 in DNA: TGTGCCAGCAGCCCTGGGGGCGTTGAGCAGTTCTTC. It specifies CASSPGGVEQFF.

The rearrangement uses TRBV6-1 and TRBJ1-3; no reliable D call. CDR3 size: 13 residues. CDR1 and CDR2 (germline): MNHNS, SASEGT. Trimming pared 4 bases from V and 5 bases from J, leaving 9 bases between. CDR3 residues: CASSAQRRNTIYF. The CDR3 nucleotides read TGTGCCAGCAGTGCACAGCGAAGAAACACCATATATTTT.

The chain links TRBV5-5 to TRBJ1-1; D is undetermined. V lost 6 bases and J lost 0, with 9 bases in between. The CDR3 has 13 residues. CDR1 and CDR2 from the germline V gene are SGHKS and YYEKEE (reference sequence). The CDR3 region has the DNA TGTGCCAGCAATTGGGCAATGAACACTGAAGCTTTCTTT. Translated, it gives CASNWAMNTEAFF.

V is TRBV11-1 and J is TRBJ2-5; 8 bases agree with TRBD2. The CDR3 runs 16 residues. Germline CDR1 reads SGHAT; CDR2 reads FQDESV (reference sequence). After removal of 6 bases from V and 5 bases from J, the junction contained 14 bases not matched to a gene. This chain's CDR3 is CASRVTSGDSGETQYF. CDR3 DNA sequence: TGTGCCAGCAGAGTCACTAGCGGAGATTCAGGGGAGACCCAGTACTTC.

The rearrangement joins TRBV11-2 to TRBJ2-7, with D unclear. V was clipped by 2 bases and J by 2 bases, with 10 bases between them. The CDR3 contains 14 residues. Germline V gene lookup returns CDR1 SGHAT and CDR2 FQNNGV. The CDR3 loop is CASSLMLSTYEQYF. The CDR3 bases are TGTGCCAGCAGCTTAATGTTGTCGACCTACGAGCAGTACTTC.

The chain employs TRBV9 and TRBJ1-2; D gene ambiguous. V was clipped by 7 bases and J by 4 bases, with 29 bases between them. This CDR3 spans 18 amino acids. CDR1 is SGDLS, CDR2 YYNGEE, per germline. DNA of the CDR3: TGTGCCAGCGTACCTTTAAACGAACCTCAACAGCTCATCTATGGCTACACCTTC. Residues: CASVPLNEPQQLIYGYTF. The full variable domain, its missing parts supplied by reference TRBV9 and TRBJ1-2, is DSGVTQTPKHLITATGQRVTLRCSPRSGDLSVYWYQQSLDQGLQFLIQYYNGEERAKGNILERFSAQQFPDLHSELNLSSLELGDSALYFCASVPLNEPQQLIYGYTFGSGTRLTVV.

The CDR3 region is CASSGRQGSMNTEAFF. CDR3 DNA: TGTGCCAGCAGCGGACGACAGGGATCTATGAACACTGAAGCTTTCTTT. This rearrangement joins TRBV7-9 to TRBJ1-1, with 7 bases that match TRBD1. Per the germline V gene, CDR1 is SEHNR and CDR2 is FQNEAQ (reference sequence). This CDR3 has 16 residues. V lost 5 bases, J lost 0 bases, and 9 bases stayed unmatched.

The rearrangement joins TRBV27 to TRBJ2-1; D is unclear. V shed 4 bases and J shed 7 bases, with 8 bases lying between them. The germline V gene encodes CDR1 MNHEY and CDR2 SMNVEV (reference sequence). This CDR3 has 12 amino acids. CDR3 DNA: TGTGCCAGCAGTTGGTTGGGGAATGAGCAGTTCTTC. Amino acid sequence: CASSWLGNEQFF.

This clone is a singleton in its sample. The genes are TRBV5-1 and TRBJ2-7, with D possibly being TRBD1 (5 bases). The germline V gene has CDR1 SGHRS and CDR2 YFSETQ. The CDR3 contains 15 residues. Trimming left V 3 bases short and J 6 bases short, with 19 bases between. The chain's CDR3 is CASSSDSFSPLEQYF. The CDR3 DNA reads TGCGCCAGCAGCTCTGACAGTTTTTCCCCCCTCGAGCAGTACTTC.

This chain connects TRBV15 to TRBJ2-1; the D gene is possibly TRBD1 (6 bases). Per germline, CDR1 LNHNV and CDR2 YYDKDF (reference sequence). Trimming removed 1 base at V and 8 bases at J, with 6 bases between. This CDR3 has 12 residues. CDR3 bases: TGTGCCACCAGCAGAGCAGGGGATGAGCAGTTCTTC. Encoded protein: CATSRAGDEQFF.

This clone occurred a few times. The J gene is TRBJ1-2, the V gene TRBV19, with a weak D call TRBD1 (5 bases). The V end was cut by 6 bases, the J end by 2 bases, with 13 bases between. The germline V gene encodes CDR1 LNHDA and CDR2 SQIVND (reference sequence). The CDR3 totals 14 residues. The CDR3 DNA reads TGTGCCAGTAGCATGAGGGGCCTCAACTATGGCTACACCTTC. Protein product: CASSMRGLNYGYTF.

The chain uses TRBV21-1 and TRBJ2-7. TRBV21-1 is given as a pseudogene. The CDR3 length is 15 residues. The CDR3 loop reads CASSNLRRTPYEQYF. CDR3 in DNA: TGTGCCAGCAGCAATCTACGGCGCACACCCTACGAGCAGTACTTC.

The rearrangement links TRBV12-5 to TRBJ2-3, with 8 bases lining up with TRBD2. Germline values: CDR1 LGHNT, CDR2 FRNRAP. V was pared by 2 bases and J by 6 bases, with 19 bases of the junction left unmatched. The CDR3 contains 19 residues. The CDR3 here is CASGLRPLLAGGTSDTQYF. In DNA form, the CDR3 reads TGTGCTAGTGGTTTGCGCCCCCTTCTTGCGGGGGGAACATCGGATACGCAGTATTTT.

This chain uses TRBV15 with TRBJ2-1; possibly TRBD1 for D (6 bases). This CDR3 has 15 amino acids. V gave up 8 bases and J gave up 9 bases, with 23 bases separating them. In germline, CDR1 is LNHNV, CDR2 YYDKDF (reference sequence). CDR3 coding DNA: TGTGCCACCCGCGATCGTGGCAGGGGTGTGAGTGAGCAGTTCTTC. It codes for CATRDRGRGVSEQFF.

V gene TRBV19 combines with J gene TRBJ1-4; a weak D match, TRBD1 (6 bases). Trimming stripped 6 bases from V and 3 bases from J, with 14 bases between. The germline gives CDR1 LNHDA, CDR2 SQIVND (reference sequence). This CDR3 spans 15 amino acids. In DNA, the CDR3 is TGTGCCAGTAGAGCGAGGACAGAGCCTAATGAAAAACTGTTTTTT. Amino acid sequence: CASRARTEPNEKLFF.

V is TRBV10-2 and J is TRBJ2-5, with D hard to call. Per germline, CDR1 WSHSY and CDR2 SAAADI. V lost 3 bases and J lost 0, with 2 bases in between. The CDR3 totals 12 residues. CDR3 sequence (DNA): TGCGCCAGCAGTGACAACCAAGAGACCCAGTACTTC. Its protein is CASSDNQETQYF.

In DNA, the CDR3 is TGTGCCAGCAGCTTAGGGGGGCGGAGTTCTGAAAAACTGTTTTTT. Translated: CASSLGGRSSEKLFF. The genes are TRBV7-9 and TRBJ1-4; possible D gene TRBD1, 6 bases. Germline values: CDR1 SEHNR, CDR2 FQNEAQ (reference sequence). CDR3 length: 15 amino acids. The germline V and J ends were trimmed by 1 base and 7 bases, with 13 bases remaining between them. The full variable domain, with the rest looked up from reference TRBV7-9 and TRBJ1-4, is DTGVSQNPRHKITKRGQNVTFRCDPISEHNRLYWYRQTLGQGPEFLTYFQNEAQLEKSRLLSDRFSAERPKGSFSTLEIQRTEQGDSAMYLCASSLGGRSSEKLFFGSGTQLSVL.

The chain recombines TRBV7-6 with TRBJ2-5; unclear D gene. Germline CDR1 reads SGHVS; CDR2 reads FNYEAQ. Deletions cut 1 base from V and 2 bases from J, with 8 bases between. There are 14 residues in the CDR3. CDR3 DNA: TGTGCCAGCAGCTTAGTTGGCAGTCAAGAGACCCAGTACTTC. Encoded protein: CASSLVGSQETQYF. Drawing the rest from reference TRBV7-6 and TRBJ2-5, the complete variable domain is GAGVSQSPRYKVTKRGQDVALRCDPISGHVSLYWYRQALGQGPEFLTYFNYEAQQDKSGLPNDRFSAERPEGSISTLTIQRTEQRDSAMYRCASSLVGSQETQYFGPGTRLLVL.

V and J are TRBV11-1 and TRBJ2-3; the D gene is possibly TRBD2 (5 bases). Germline values: CDR1 SGHAT, CDR2 FQDESV (reference sequence). V lost 7 bases and J lost 2, with 10 bases in between. This CDR3 has 13 amino acids. The CDR3 DNA is TGTGCCAGCACCTGGACTGCCACAGATACGCAGTATTTT. Protein: CASTWTATDTQYF.

The chain is built from TRBV9 and TRBJ2-3, with D possibly matching TRBD1 (7 bases). The germline CDR1 and CDR2 sequences are SGDLS and YYNGEE. The germline V and J ends were trimmed by 0 bases and 1 base, with 9 bases remaining between them. This CDR3 has 15 residues. The chain's CDR3 is CASSVARGGTDTQYF. The CDR3 DNA reads as TGTGCCAGCAGCGTAGCCAGGGGGGGCACAGATACGCAGTATTTT.

This chain links TRBV7-9 with TRBJ1-2, with D hard to call. V was pared by 0 bases and J by 2 bases, with 4 bases between. The CDR3 loop spans 13 amino acids. Germline V CDR1 and CDR2: SEHNR, FQNEAQ (reference sequence). Written as DNA, the CDR3 is TGTGCCAGCAGCTTAGCCGCCAACTATGGCTACACCTTC. This encodes CASSLAANYGYTF. The full variable domain, its missing parts supplied by reference TRBV7-9 and TRBJ1-2, is DTGVSQNPRHKITKRGQNVTFRCDPISEHNRLYWYRQTLGQGPEFLTYFQNEAQLEKSRLLSDRFSAERPKGSFSTLEIQRTEQGDSAMYLCASSLAANYGYTFGSGTRLTVV.

V gene TRBV19 combines with J gene TRBJ2-2; D not resolved. Germline V gives CDR1 LNHDA, CDR2 SQIVND (reference sequence). V was pared by 4 bases and J by 1 base, with 10 bases between. The CDR3 spans 15 residues. The CDR3 nucleotides read TGTGCCAGTAGTAACCCCCTACAGAACACCGGGGAGCTGTTTTTT. Its translation is CASSNPLQNTGELFF.